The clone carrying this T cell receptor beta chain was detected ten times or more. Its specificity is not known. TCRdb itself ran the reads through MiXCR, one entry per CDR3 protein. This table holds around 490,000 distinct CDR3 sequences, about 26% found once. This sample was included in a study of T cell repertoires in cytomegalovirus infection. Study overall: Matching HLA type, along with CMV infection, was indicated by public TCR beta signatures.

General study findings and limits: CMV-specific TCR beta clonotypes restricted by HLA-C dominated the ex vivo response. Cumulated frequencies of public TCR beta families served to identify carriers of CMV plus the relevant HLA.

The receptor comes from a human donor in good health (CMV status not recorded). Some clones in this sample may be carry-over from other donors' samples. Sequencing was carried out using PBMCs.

CDR3 sequence: CASSTRGQRSYEQYF. DNA of the CDR3: TGTGCCAGCAGCACAAGGGGACAGCGCTCCTACGAGCAGTACTTC. The chain links TRBV7-9 to TRBJ2-7; 7 bases map to TRBD1. The junction had 7 bases not matched to a gene; V was cut back by 5 bases and J by 0 bases. The germline CDR1 and CDR2 sequences are SEHNR and FQNEAQ (reference sequence). This CDR3 has 15 amino acids.